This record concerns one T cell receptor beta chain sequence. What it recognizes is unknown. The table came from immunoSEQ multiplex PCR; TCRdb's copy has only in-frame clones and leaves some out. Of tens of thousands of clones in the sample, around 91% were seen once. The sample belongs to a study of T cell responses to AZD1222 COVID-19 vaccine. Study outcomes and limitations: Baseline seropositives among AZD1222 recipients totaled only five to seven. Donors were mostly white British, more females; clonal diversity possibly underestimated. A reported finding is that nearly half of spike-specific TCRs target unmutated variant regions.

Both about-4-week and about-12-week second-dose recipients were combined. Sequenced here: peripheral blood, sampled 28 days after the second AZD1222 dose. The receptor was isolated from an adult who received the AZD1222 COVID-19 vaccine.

As DNA, the CDR3 is TGTGCCAGCAGAAGGATAACAGGGGAAGGCTACACCTTC. It is translated as CASRRITGEGYTF. This chain links TRBV12-3 or TRBV12-4 with TRBJ1-2; 7 nucleotides align to TRBD1. The trim removed 6 bases at V and 8 bases at J, leaving 9 bases unmatched. The CDR3 has 13 residues.